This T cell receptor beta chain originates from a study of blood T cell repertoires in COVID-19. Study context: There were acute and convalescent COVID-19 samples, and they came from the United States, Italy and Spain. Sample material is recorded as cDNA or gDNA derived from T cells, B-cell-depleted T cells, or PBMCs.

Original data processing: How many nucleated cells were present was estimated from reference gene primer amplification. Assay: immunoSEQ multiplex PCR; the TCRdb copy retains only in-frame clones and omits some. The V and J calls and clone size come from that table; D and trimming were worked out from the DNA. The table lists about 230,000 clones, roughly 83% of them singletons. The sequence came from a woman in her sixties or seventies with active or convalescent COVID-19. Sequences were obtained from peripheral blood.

The CDR3 is CASSQAAARVQQETQYF. CDR3 nucleotide sequence: TGTGCCAGCAGCCAAGCAGCAGCGAGGGTTCAACAAGAGACCCAGTACTTC. The chain combines TRBV4-2 with TRBJ2-5, with D possibly being TRBD2 (5 bases). Germline V lookup: CDR1 LGHNA, CDR2 YNFKEQ. V lost 1 base and J 2 bases, leaving 17 bases between the germline ends. The CDR3 is made up of 17 amino acids.